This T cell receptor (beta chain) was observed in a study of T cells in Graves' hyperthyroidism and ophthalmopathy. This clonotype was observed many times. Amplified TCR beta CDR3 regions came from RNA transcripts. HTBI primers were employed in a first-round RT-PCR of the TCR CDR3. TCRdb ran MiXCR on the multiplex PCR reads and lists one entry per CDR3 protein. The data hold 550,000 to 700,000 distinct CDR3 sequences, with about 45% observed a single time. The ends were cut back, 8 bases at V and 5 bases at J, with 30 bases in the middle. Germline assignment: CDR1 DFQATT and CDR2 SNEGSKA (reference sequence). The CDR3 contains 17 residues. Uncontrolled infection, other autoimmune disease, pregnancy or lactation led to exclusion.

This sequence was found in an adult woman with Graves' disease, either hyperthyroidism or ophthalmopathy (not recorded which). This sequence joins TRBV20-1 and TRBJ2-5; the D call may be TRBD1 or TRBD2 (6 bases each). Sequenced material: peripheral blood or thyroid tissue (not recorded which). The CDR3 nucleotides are TGCAGTAATAAGTCTCACAGTAGGGGGGTTGCTGTTGAGACCCAGTACTTC. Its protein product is CSNKSHSRGVAVETQYF.